These T cell receptor beta chains were read from a single sample in a study of T cells in Graves' hyperthyroidism and ophthalmopathy. TCRdb re-called the multiplex PCR reads with MiXCR, one entry per CDR3 protein. The sample lists under 450,000 distinct CDR3 sequences, approximately 14% occurring once. Sequencing used blood. The receptor set was obtained from a young woman with Graves' hyperthyroidism. CDR3s include the opening cysteine and the closing phenylalanine or tryptophan. A D gene is named only where the DNA matches it firmly. Part of the rows lack a size; the others show once, few, many or a class for expanded clones.

j_call clone_size v_call d_call cdr3_nt cdr3_aa
TRBJ2-1 many TRBV28 TRBD2 TGTGCCAGCAGTCCCAATGGGAGGCTAGCGGGAGTGAGGGGGTTTTACAATGAGCAGTTCTTC CASSPNGRLAGVRGFYNEQFF
TRBJ2-1 many TRBV6-6 - TGTGCCAGCAGTTACGGTAATGAGCAGTTCTTC CASSYGNEQFF
TRBJ2-4 - TRBV7-9 TRBD2 TGTGCCAGCAGCTCCCATACGAGACTAGCGGGAGGGTTTCAGGGCAAAAACATTCAGTACTTC CASSSHTRLAGGFQGKNIQYF
TRBJ1-1 - TRBV7-9 - TGTGCCAGCAGCCAAACAGAATTAACCGGAAAGAACACTGAAGCTTTCTTT CASSQTELTGKNTEAFF
TRBJ2-3 many TRBV7-2 - TGTGCCAGCAGCTTAAGGAGGGCGGCTAGCACAGATACGCAGTATTTT CASSLRRAASTDTQYF
TRBJ2-7 many TRBV11-1 - TGTGCCAGCAGCTCCGAGGGGCGTGAGCAGTACTTC CASSSEGREQYF
TRBJ2-7 - TRBV7-6 - TGTGCCAGCAGCTTAGAAACCCACTACGAGCAGTACTTC CASSLETHYEQYF
TRBJ2-1 - TRBV5-1 TRBD2 TGCGCCAGCAGCCCCCATAGCGGGGGGGGCGGAAATGAGCAGTTCTTC CASSPHSGGGGNEQFF
TRBJ1-4 - TRBV6-1 TRBD1 TGTGCCAGCAGTCGACAGGGGGCGAGGGAAAAACTGTTTTTT CASSRQGAREKLFF
TRBJ2-1 - TRBV2 TRBD2 TGTGCCAGCATTGAACTAGCGGGCACTGTAGTGTTCTTC CASIELAGTVVFF
TRBJ2-1 few TRBV2 - TGTGCCAGCACCCTGGAACCAGGCCCCAATGAGCAGTTCTTC CASTLEPGPNEQFF
TRBJ2-1 many TRBV20-1 TRBD2 TGCAGTGCAGTAAGCACTAGCGGACGGGAGGAGCAGTTCTTC CSAVSTSGREEQFF
TRBJ1-1 many TRBV6-1 - TGTGCCACCCAGACAGGAGGGAACACTGAAGCTTTCTTT CATQTGGNTEAFF
TRBJ2-5 many TRBV6-2/TRBV6-3 TRBD2 TGTGCCAGCAGTCAGCCCAGACTAGCGGGGATGGAGACCCAGTACTTC CASSQPRLAGMETQYF
TRBJ1-4 many TRBV28 - TGTGCCAGCAGTCTGACCGGGACACCCGGTAGGGAACTGTTTTTT CASSLTGTPGRELFF
TRBJ2-3 - TRBV4-3 - TGCGCCAGCAGCCAACTAAAGGGCCCGGGTGGGTCGACAGATACGCAGTATTTT CASSQLKGPGGSTDTQYF
TRBJ2-1 - TRBV6-5 - TGTGCCAGCAGCTACCGAGGGGGAGTGCAGTTCTTC CASSYRGGVQFF
TRBJ2-1 - TRBV7-7 TRBD2 TGTGCTAGCAGCCCCCGACTAGCGGGTATTAATGAGCAGTTCTTC CASSPRLAGINEQFF
TRBJ2-4 - TRBV28 - TGTGCCAGCAGTTTAGGCAGGAAGGGGATCGGAATCAAAAACATTCAGTACTTC CASSLGRKGIGIKNIQYF
TRBJ2-7 many TRBV18 TRBD1 TGTGCCAGCTCACGCCGGGACAGCCCCTGGGAGCAGTACTTC CASSRRDSPWEQYF
TRBJ1-1 many TRBV7-2 - TGTGCCAGCAGCCCAGGGAAAATGAACACTGAAGCTTTCTTT CASSPGKMNTEAFF
TRBJ2-2 many TRBV5-1 - TGCGCCAGCGGTCGGCAGGACACCGGGGAGCTGTTTTTT CASGRQDTGELFF
TRBJ1-1 few TRBV7-2 - TGTGCCAGCAGCCCCTCGGGCCCGGGGAACACTGAAGCTTTCTTT CASSPSGPGNTEAFF
TRBJ1-1 - TRBV5-6 - TGTGCCAGCAGCTTGGGTCAGAGACCTGAAGCTTTCTTT CASSLGQRPEAFF
TRBJ2-3 many TRBV5-1 - TGCGCCAGCAGCGATGTCCTGTTAAGTATTAGCACAGATACGCAGTATTTT CASSDVLLSISTDTQYF
TRBJ2-6 - TRBV6-1 TRBD1 TGTGGGATTGACAGGGTTAATGGGGCCAACGTCCTGACTTTC CGIDRVNGANVLTF
TRBJ2-6 - TRBV6-1 TRBD2 TGTGCCAGCAGTGAATTGGCGGGAGTGTCTGGGGCCAACGTCCTGACTTTC CASSELAGVSGANVLTF
TRBJ1-2 many TRBV28 TRBD1 TGTGCCAGCAGTTTATCGGCAACGAAGGGGGCCTATGGCTACACCTTC CASSLSATKGAYGYTF
TRBJ2-1 many TRBV3-1 TRBD1 TGTGCCAGCAGCCGTGGACAGGGGTTGAATGAGCAGTTCTTC CASSRGQGLNEQFF
TRBJ2-1 - TRBV20-1 - TGCAGCGTGCCCTTAGGCGAGCAGTTCTTC CSVPLGEQFF
TRBJ2-7 many TRBV28 TRBD1 TGTGCCAGCAGTTCCCGAGGTTTGGGACAGGGAGGCGAGCAGTACTTC CASSSRGLGQGGEQYF
TRBJ2-1 many TRBV18 TRBD2 TGTGCCAGCTCACCAACTAGCGGGGCTTACAATGAGCAGTTCTTC CASSPTSGAYNEQFF
TRBJ1-2 many TRBV6-1 - TGTGCCAGCAGTGACGGTGGGGGCGCGAGCTATGGCTACACCTTC CASSDGGGASYGYTF
TRBJ1-4 few TRBV11-1 - TGTGCCAGCAGCCACCGGGACCGGGGCCGCGGACTGTTTTTT CASSHRDRGRGLFF
TRBJ2-7 - TRBV28 TRBD1 TGTGCCAGCAGTTTCTTGGGACAGGTTCCCTCCTACGAGCAGTACTTC CASSFLGQVPSYEQYF
TRBJ2-3 many TRBV20-1 - TGCAGTGCCTCACTAGGGACAGATACGCAGTATTTT CSASLGTDTQYF
TRBJ2-3 many TRBV15 TRBD2 TGTGCCACCAGCAGAGAAAGAGCGGGGGGAGATACGCAGTATTTT CATSRERAGGDTQYF
TRBJ2-1 many TRBV11-2 - TGTGCCAGCAGCGCAAGCAGGTACAATGAGCAGTTCTTC CASSASRYNEQFF
TRBJ2-1 few TRBV12-3/TRBV12-4 - TGTGCCAGCAGTCCAACGGACGTTGAGCAGTTCTTC CASSPTDVEQFF
TRBJ2-3 many TRBV20-1 TRBD2 TGCAGTGCTAGAGGACTAGCGGGGGGGAGGGGTACGCAGTATTTT CSARGLAGGRGTQYF
TRBJ2-2 many TRBV12-3/TRBV12-4 TRBD2 TGTGCCAGCAGCCTAGCGGGGGGCGGGAACACCGGGGAGCTGTTTTTT CASSLAGGGNTGELFF
TRBJ2-5 - TRBV7-6 - TGTGCCAGCAGCTCCAGCGCCTGGCAAGAGACCCAGTACTTC CASSSSAWQETQYF
TRBJ2-7 - TRBV20-1 TRBD2 TGCAGTGCCTACACCGTCCTAGCGGGAGCCGGGTACGAGCAGTACTTC CSAYTVLAGAGYEQYF
TRBJ2-5 few TRBV6-1 TRBD1 TGTGCCAGCGCCTACCCAAGGGGACAGGGGATTGCGACCCAGTACTTC CASAYPRGQGIATQYF
TRBJ2-7 many TRBV12-3/TRBV12-4 TRBD1 TGTGCCAGCAGTTTAGTTCAGGACAGGGCAGGCGAGCAGTACTTC CASSLVQDRAGEQYF
TRBJ2-3 - TRBV27 TRBD2 TGTGCCAGCAAGGCTAGCGGGAGATCTAGCACAGATACGCAGTATTTT CASKASGRSSTDTQYF
TRBJ2-3 many TRBV27 TRBD2 TGTGCCAGCAGTTCTGACCAAGGACTAGCAAGGGATACGCAGTATTTT CASSSDQGLARDTQYF
TRBJ2-3 - TRBV7-2 TRBD2 TGTGCCAGCAGCCAAGGATTTAGCGGGAGGGATACGCAGTATTTT CASSQGFSGRDTQYF